Shown below are 22 T cell receptor beta chains from a single sample sequenced in a study of Ad26.COV2.S vaccination and SARS-CoV-2 variants (dated by TCRdb to the early 2020s). The treatment or condition tag for this specimen amounts to: 19 received Ad26.COV2.S at low or high dose, single or two shots; about 5 received placebo; per-sample allocation not given. For vaccine and placebo recipients, the sequenced repertoires came from samples collected on day 63 after the first injection. Library preparation was by the immunoSEQ multiplex PCR assay. TCRdb took this table from immuneACCESS and kept in-frame rearrangements with V and J called. Such tables lack part of the clones; where checked against another copy, unresolved V genes explain under half of the gap, and the rest is unexplained. This sample has about 350,000 clones in its table, and about nine tenths of those were observed once. The ten largest clones add up to around 3.6% of the sample.

Sample: peripheral blood, taken in a trial of Ad26.COV2.S vaccine versus placebo. All receptors come from a person between 18 and 65 years old who received the Ad26.COV2.S COVID-19 vaccine or a placebo.

This chain uses TRBV29-1 with TRBJ2-3; the D gene could be TRBD1 or TRBD2 (5 bases each). Looked up from germline, CDR1 is SQVTM and CDR2 is ANQGSEA. Between the trimmed V and J ends, which lost 4 bases and 2 bases, there was a span of 13 bases. The CDR3 covers 14 residues. The CDR3 DNA reads TGCAGCGTTGGGGACGGAGACTACACAGATACGCAGTATTTT. This translates into CSVGDGDYTDTQYF.

This clone was found once. This chain connects TRBV4-1 to TRBJ1-1; D ambiguous. Trimming took 2 bases from V and 1 from J, leaving 11 bases between them. Per the germline V gene, CDR1 is MGHRA and CDR2 is YSYEKL. The CDR3 runs to 15 residues. The CDR3 sequence is CASSQIPRPNTEAFF. CDR3 bases: TGCGCCAGCAGCCAAATCCCCCGGCCGAACACTGAAGCTTTCTTT.

The chain carries TRBV7-8 and TRBJ2-6; perhaps D is TRBD1 or TRBD2 (5 bases each). Germline CDR1 SGHVS, CDR2 FQNEAQ. This CDR3 has 15 amino acids. V lost 2 bases, J lost 4 bases, and 9 bases lay in between. The CDR3 loop reads CASSLRDGGANVLTF. CDR3 DNA: TGTGCCAGCAGCTTAAGGGACGGGGGGGCCAACGTCCTGACTTTC.

The rearrangement links TRBV4-1 to TRBJ2-3, with 12 positions matching TRBD2. Germline V gives CDR1 MGHRA, CDR2 YSYEKL. The CDR3 has 16 amino acids. V shed 2 bases, J shed 6 bases, and the junction held 6 bases outside the gene matches. The CDR3, as DNA: TGCGCCAGCAGCCAAAGACTAGCGGGGGAGCATGATACGCAGTATTTT. Translated: CASSQRLAGEHDTQYF.

This chain links TRBV3-1 (or the pseudogene TRBV3-2) with TRBJ1-1; D remains unclear. The V end was cut by 1 base, the J end by 1 base, with 7 bases between. The CDR3 has 14 residues. Germline CDR1 reads LGHDT; CDR2 reads YNNKEL (reference sequence). Here the CDR3 reads CASSQVDRNTEAFF. The CDR3 coding sequence is TGTGCCAGCAGCCAAGTGGATAGGAACACTGAAGCTTTCTTT.

The rearrangement joins TRBV30 to TRBJ2-7, with D possibly TRBD2 on 5 matching bases. CDR1 GTSNPN and CDR2 SVGIG come from the germline V gene (reference sequence). Trimming removed 5 bases at V and 2 bases at J, with 7 bases between. The CDR3 length is 11 residues. DNA of the CDR3: TGTGCCTGGGGGAGTCCCTACGAGCAGTACTTC. Translating gives CAWGSPYEQYF. The full variable domain, completed using reference TRBV30 and TRBJ2-7, is SQTIHQWPATLVQPVGSPLSLECTVEGTSNPNLYWYRQAAGRGLQLLFYSVGIGQISSEVPQNLSASRPQDRQFILSSKKLLLSDSGFYLCAWGSPYEQYFGPGTRLTVT.

In its sample, this clone was seen a few times. V is TRBV5-6 and J is TRBJ1-5; a possible D gene is TRBD1 (6 bases). The CDR3 contains 16 residues. Germline CDR1 is SGHDT and CDR2 is YYEEEE. V was trimmed by 0 bases and J by 0 bases, leaving 10 bases between them. CDR3: CASSLAGDNSNQPQHF. DNA for the CDR3: TGTGCCAGCAGCTTGGCAGGGGATAATAGCAATCAGCCCCAGCATTTT.

This CDR3 is CASSPSTGVVTEAFF. The DNA of the CDR3 is TGTGCCAGCTCACCATCGACAGGGGTGGTTACTGAAGCTTTCTTT. The genes are TRBV18 and TRBJ1-1; 8 positions match TRBD1. The V gene end was trimmed by 2 bases and the J gene end by 5 bases; junction bases not matched to a gene: 7. CDR1 is KGHSH, CDR2 LQKENI, per germline. The CDR3 has 15 amino acids.

The chain employs TRBV3-1 (or the pseudogene TRBV3-2) and TRBJ2-1, with 8 bases matching TRBD2. The CDR3 is 15 residues long. V gave up 0 bases and J gave up 4 bases; unmatched junction bases: 2. CDR1 LGHDT and CDR2 YNNKEL come from the germline V gene (reference sequence). The CDR3 protein is CASSQDASGYNEQFF. The CDR3 bases are TGTGCCAGCAGCCAAGATGCTAGCGGGTACAATGAGCAGTTCTTC.

J is TRBJ1-2 and V is TRBV12-3 or TRBV12-4; D perhaps matches TRBD1 (5 bases). This CDR3 spans 12 amino acids. Trimming stripped 3 bases from V and 10 bases from J, with 12 bases between. CDR3 DNA: TGTGCCAGCAGTTTCGTCGGGACCCCCTACACCTTC. Translation gives CASSFVGTPYTF.

The chain has TRBV5-5 and TRBJ2-7, with D possibly matching TRBD2 (5 bases). V was trimmed by 3 bases and J by 7 bases, leaving 20 bases between them. This CDR3 contains 15 residues. Germline assignment: CDR1 SGHKS and CDR2 YYEKEE (reference sequence). CDR3 residues: CASSSNIGRSGEQYF. The CDR3 DNA sequence: TGTGCCAGCAGCTCCAACATCGGACGTTCGGGGGAGCAGTACTTC. The full variable domain, its missing parts supplied by reference TRBV5-5 and TRBJ2-7, is DAGVTQSPTHLIKTRGQQVTLRCSPISGHKSVSWYQQVLGQGPQFIFQYYEKEERGRGNFPDRFSARQFPNYSSELNVNALLLGDSALYLCASSSNIGRSGEQYFGPGTRLTVT.

This chain uses TRBV30 with TRBJ1-1; no reliable D call. Germline lookup yields CDR1 GTSNPN and CDR2 SVGIG (reference sequence). The V end was cut by 2 bases, the J end by 0 bases, with 7 bases between. The CDR3 length is 13 residues. CDR3 residues: CAWSIGLNTEAFF. CDR3 DNA: TGTGCCTGGAGTATCGGGTTGAACACTGAAGCTTTCTTT.

The chain combines TRBV18 with TRBJ1-2; D gene unclear. V shed 3 bases and J shed 8 bases, with 10 bases lying between them. In germline, CDR1 is KGHSH, CDR2 LQKENI. This CDR3 has 12 residues. CDR3 amino acids: CASSPGRGGYTF. The CDR3 DNA reads as TGTGCCAGCTCACCGGGCCGAGGAGGCTACACCTTC.

The chain combines TRBV19 with TRBJ1-4; tentatively, D is TRBD1 (5 bases). Deletions cut 3 bases from V and 8 bases from J, with 13 bases between. The CDR3 has 14 amino acids. Germline V CDR1 and CDR2: LNHDA, SQIVND (reference sequence). The CDR3 sequence: CASSIGAGQEKLFF. The CDR3 region has the DNA TGTGCCAGTAGTATTGGGGCGGGGCAAGAAAAACTGTTTTTT. Together with reference TRBV19 and TRBJ1-4, the CDR3 gives the full variable domain: DGGITQSPKYLFRKEGQNVTLSCEQNLNHDAMYWYRQDPGQGLRLIYYSQIVNDFQKGDIAEGYSVSREKKESFPLTVTSAQKNPTAFYLCASSIGAGQEKLFFGSGTQLSVL.

The rearrangement uses TRBV7-9 and TRBJ2-7; 11 nucleotides match TRBD2. This CDR3 region has 14 residues. V was clipped by 5 bases and J by 3 bases; unmatched bases: 3. Germline lookup yields CDR1 SEHNR and CDR2 FQNEAQ (reference sequence). The CDR3 DNA is TGTGCCAGCAGCACCACTAGCGGGGGCTACGAGCAGTACTTC. It is translated as CASSTTSGGYEQYF.

The chain employs TRBV24-1 and TRBJ1-5; tentative D call: TRBD1 (5 bases). The CDR3 totals 18 residues. V was shortened by 1 base and J by 5 bases, with 20 bases between the two germline ends. Germline lookup yields CDR1 KGHDR and CDR2 SFDVKD. The CDR3 loop reads CATSDFRRRGLYHQPQHF. CDR3 sequence (DNA): TGTGCCACCAGTGATTTCCGACGGAGGGGCCTGTACCATCAGCCCCAGCATTTT.

V gene TRBV30 combines with J gene TRBJ1-5; no clear D. The V and J ends lost 3 bases and 11 bases respectively, with 17 bases between them. This CDR3 spans 13 amino acids. Germline V lookup: CDR1 GTSNPN, CDR2 SVGIG (reference sequence). CDR3: CAWRSTGGEAQHF. As DNA, the CDR3 is TGTGCCTGGAGGAGCACCGGTGGGGAGGCCCAGCATTTT.

The gene calls are TRBV6-6 and TRBJ1-4; 11 nucleotides agree with TRBD1. CDR3 length equals 18 residues. The V segment lost 5 bases and the J segment 8 bases; nucleotides outside the gene matches: 16. Germline assignment: CDR1 MNHNY and CDR2 SVGAGI (reference sequence). CDR3: CASSRRSRAGTGGEKLFF. As DNA, the CDR3 is TGTGCCAGCAGTCGCCGCTCGCGGGCCGGGACAGGGGGGGAAAAACTGTTTTTT.

The chain combines TRBV5-4 with TRBJ2-3, with TRBD1 matching 8 bases. CDR1 is SGHNT, CDR2 YYREEE, per germline (reference sequence). The V and J ends lost 4 bases and 2 bases, in that order; junction bases with no gene match: 6. The CDR3 contains 15 residues. CDR3 protein: CASSIDRGYTDTQYF. CDR3 coding DNA: TGTGCCAGCAGCATCGACAGGGGATACACAGATACGCAGTATTTT.

The V gene is TRBV9, the J gene TRBJ2-7; TRBD2 agrees at 8 bases. V gave up 0 bases and J gave up 4 bases; unmatched junction bases: 6. Germline V CDR1 and CDR2: SGDLS, YYNGEE. The CDR3 loop spans 15 amino acids. The CDR3 DNA is TGTGCCAGCAGCGTAGGCCTCCGGGAGGGATACGAGCAGTACTTC. Amino acids: CASSVGLREGYEQYF.

The V and J genes are TRBV5-1 and TRBJ1-4; 7 nucleotides align to TRBD1. The junction had 14 bases not matched to a gene; V was cut back by 4 bases and J by 5 bases. Germline V gives CDR1 SGHRS, CDR2 YFSETQ. This CDR3 contains 17 residues. CDR3 region: CASSPRGTGVANEKLFF. The CDR3 DNA reads as TGCGCCAGCAGCCCGAGAGGTACAGGGGTTGCCAATGAAAAACTGTTTTTT. Full variable domain (outside the CDR3, taken from reference TRBV5-1 and TRBJ1-4): KAGVTQTPRYLIKTRGQQVTLSCSPISGHRSVSWYQQTPGQGLQFLFEYFSETQRNKGNFPGRFSGRQFSNSRSEMNVSTLELGDSALYLCASSPRGTGVANEKLFFGSGTQLSVL.

The V gene is TRBV4-1, the J gene TRBJ1-4; D is possibly TRBD1 (5 bases). V gave up 3 bases and J gave up 6 bases, with 8 bases separating them. This CDR3 contains 13 residues. Looked up from germline, CDR1 is MGHRA and CDR2 is YSYEKL. DNA of the CDR3: TGCGCCAGCAGCCAGGCAGGGTATGAAAAACTGTTTTTT. Its translation: CASSQAGYEKLFF.